What follows are 16 T cell receptor beta chains derived from one specimen sequenced in a study of cytomegalovirus exposure and HLA in healthy donors. The protocol was immunoSEQ multiplex PCR, while the TCRdb copy is restricted to in-frame clones and leaves out a portion. The sample has 250,000 to 400,000 clones, approximately 91% seen once. Sequenced material: PBMCs. The receptor source for this set is a man younger than 45 in good health and CMV-seronegative.

The chain employs TRBV19 and TRBJ1-1; a possible D gene is TRBD1 (6 bases). This CDR3 is 15 amino acids long. Germline V gene lookup returns CDR1 LNHDA and CDR2 SQIVND (reference sequence). Trimming removed 3 bases at V and 1 base at J, with 12 bases between. CDR3 protein: CASSMAGAGNTEAFF. The CDR3 region has the DNA TGTGCCAGTAGTATGGCAGGGGCGGGGAACACTGAAGCTTTCTTT.

The rearrangement joins TRBV28 to TRBJ1-6; D gene uncertain. Trimming removed 3 bases at V and 9 bases at J, with 6 bases between. The length of the CDR3 is 12 residues. Germline V gene lookup returns CDR1 MDHEN and CDR2 SYDVKM. CDR3 DNA: TGTGCCAGCAGTTTTGCAGGTTCACCCCTCCACTTT. Amino acid sequence: CASSFAGSPLHF.

J is TRBJ2-1 and V is TRBV5-1, with TRBD2 matching over 9 bases. V lost 4 bases, J lost 2 bases, and 4 bases stayed unmatched. Germline V gives CDR1 SGHRS, CDR2 YFSETQ. The CDR3 runs 15 residues. The CDR3 is CASSRSGGPYNEQFF. The CDR3 DNA reads TGCGCCAGCAGCCGCAGCGGGGGGCCCTACAATGAGCAGTTCTTC.

The chain uses TRBV7-9 and TRBJ1-1, with 10 positions matching TRBD1. Losses at the gene ends were 5 bases for V and 0 bases for J; bases not matched to a gene: 6. Germline CDR1 SEHNR, CDR2 FQNEAQ (reference sequence). This CDR3 spans 16 amino acids. The CDR3 nucleotides are TGTGCCAGCAGCAGCCGGACAGGGGGGATGAACACTGAAGCTTTCTTT. Its translation: CASSSRTGGMNTEAFF.

This chain links TRBV4-1 with TRBJ2-6; 11 bases are shared with TRBD1. The CDR3 has 17 amino acids. The trim removed 4 bases at V and 5 bases at J, leaving 7 bases unmatched. Germline-derived CDR1 and CDR2 are MGHRA and YSYEKL. The DNA of the CDR3 is TGCGCCAGCAGCCGGGGACAGGGGGACCCCTGGGCCAACGTCCTGACTTTC. The encoded protein is CASSRGQGDPWANVLTF.

This chain joins TRBV27 and TRBJ2-7, with D possibly being TRBD1 (6 bases). This CDR3 is 12 amino acids long. V lost 6 bases, J lost 3 bases, and 9 bases lay in between. Germline-derived CDR1 and CDR2 are MNHEY and SMNVEV (reference sequence). CDR3 sequence reads: CASRNRDYEQYF. The DNA for the CDR3 is TGTGCCAGCAGGAACAGGGACTACGAGCAGTACTTC.

In this sample, this clone turned up once. The rearrangement uses TRBV14 and TRBJ2-3, with 8 bases identical to TRBD2. Germline V gives CDR1 SGHDN, CDR2 FVKESK. V dropped 0 bases and J dropped 4; count of bases not matched to a gene: 12. This CDR3 contains 18 residues. The DNA for the CDR3 is TGTGCCAGCAGCCAAGAAGATAGGGATTTCGGGGGGGCAGATACGCAGTATTTT. Translating it yields CASSQEDRDFGGADTQYF.

This clone was detected once. V gene TRBV6-5 combines with J gene TRBJ2-7; tentatively, D is TRBD2 (6 bases). Germline CDR1 MNHEY, CDR2 SVGAGI. This CDR3 has 15 amino acids. Trimming left V 2 bases short and J 3 bases short, with 14 bases between. CDR3 sequence (DNA): TGTGCCAGCAGTTACGGGTTTGGAGGGAACTACGAGCAGTACTTC. It encodes CASSYGFGGNYEQYF.

This clone showed up just once. The J gene is TRBJ2-1, the V gene TRBV5-1, with 7 nucleotides matching TRBD2. The CDR3 loop spans 16 amino acids. The trim removed 0 bases at V and 3 bases at J, leaving 6 bases unmatched. Germline loops: CDR1 SGHRS, CDR2 YFSETQ. The CDR3, as DNA: TGCGCCAGCAGCTTGGAGGAGCGGGGCTACTACAATGAGCAGTTCTTC. It codes for CASSLEERGYYNEQFF.

The chain uses TRBV6-1 and TRBJ1-2; TRBD1 agrees at 8 bases. Germline V gene data show CDR1 as MNHNS and CDR2 as SASEGT. Trimming removed 5 bases from V and 10 bases from J; junction bases left unmatched: 9. There are 13 residues in the CDR3. For the CDR3, the DNA is TGTGCCAGCAGTTCGGACAGGGCGGGAGTCTACACCTTC. It encodes CASSSDRAGVYTF.

This sequence joins TRBV6-6 and TRBJ1-5; 8 bases fit TRBD1. V lost 5 bases and J lost 6; bases outside the gene matches: 9. Germline V CDR1 and CDR2: MNHNY, SVGAGI (reference sequence). The CDR3 length is 15 residues. CDR3 nucleotide sequence: TGTGCCAGCAGTGCCCAGTCAGGGGGCAGTCAGCCCCAGCATTTT. It is translated as CASSAQSGGSQPQHF.

The gene calls are TRBV5-1 and TRBJ2-3; 11 bases match TRBD1. CDR1 and CDR2 from the germline V gene are SGHRS and YFSETQ. The V gene end was trimmed by 2 bases and the J gene end by 4 bases; junction bases not matched to a gene: 6. This CDR3 contains 16 residues. The CDR3 nucleotides read TGCGCCAGCAGCTTCGGACAGGGGGCAAGGTCAGATACGCAGTATTTT. This encodes CASSFGQGARSDTQYF. The full variable domain, in which reference TRBV5-1 and TRBJ2-3 provide the parts outside the CDR3, is KAGVTQTPRYLIKTRGQQVTLSCSPISGHRSVSWYQQTPGQGLQFLFEYFSETQRNKGNFPGRFSGRQFSNSRSEMNVSTLELGDSALYLCASSFGQGARSDTQYFGPGTRLTVL.

V is TRBV30 and J is TRBJ2-2; possibly TRBD1 for D (6 bases). Germline V gene sequence: CDR1 GTSNPN, CDR2 SVGIG (reference sequence). This CDR3 contains 14 residues. V lost 4 bases and J lost 0, with 9 bases in between. This chain's CDR3 is CAWKRGTNTGELFF. DNA for the CDR3: TGTGCCTGGAAAAGGGGGACGAACACCGGGGAGCTGTTTTTT.

The chain uses TRBV19 and TRBJ2-2; 7 positions agree with TRBD1. This CDR3 spans 16 amino acids. Unmatched junction bases numbered 9, after V lost 6 bases and J lost 2 bases. CDR1 and CDR2 (germline): LNHDA, SQIVND (reference sequence). The CDR3 DNA follows: TGTGCCAGTAGCCGGGCCGGGACAGAAAACACCGGGGAGCTGTTTTTT. Translated, it gives CASSRAGTENTGELFF.

V usage is TRBV6-5 and J usage is TRBJ2-3; 9 nucleotides match TRBD2. Germline CDR1 reads MNHEY; CDR2 reads SVGAGI. V lost 2 bases to trimming and J lost 6 bases; unmatched junction nucleotides: 3. This CDR3 contains 14 residues. The CDR3 region has the DNA TGTGCCAGCAGTTACAGCGGGGGGCGGGATACGCAGTATTTT. This translates into CASSYSGGRDTQYF.

The chain recombines TRBV6-5 with TRBJ1-2; D remains unclear. This CDR3 region has 14 residues. Trimming left V 6 bases short and J 4 bases short, with 15 bases between. Germline V lookup: CDR1 MNHEY, CDR2 SVGAGI. The CDR3 DNA reads as TGTGCCAGCAGCGAAAGAGGCAGTTTCTATGGCTACACCTTC. Translation gives CASSERGSFYGYTF.